The 20 T cell receptor beta chains below were found in one sample sequenced in a study of blood T cell repertoires in COVID-19. This table comes from immunoSEQ multiplex PCR, and its TCRdb copy is limited to in-frame clones, with some not included. Among a few hundred thousand clones listed, about 87% were seen once. Sequenced input: peripheral blood. These receptors originate from an older woman with COVID-19, enrolled during active disease.

This sequence joins TRBV2 and TRBJ2-3; D unresolved. In germline, CDR1 is SNHLY, CDR2 FYNNEI. Trimming removed 6 bases at V and 10 bases at J, with 17 bases between. The CDR3 has 13 residues. The CDR3 is CASRGLMMGAQYF. The CDR3, as DNA: TGTGCCAGCAGGGGCTTGATGATGGGCGCGCAGTATTTT.

V is TRBV3-1 (or the pseudogene TRBV3-2) and J is TRBJ2-3; D is perhaps TRBD1 (6 bases). Germline assignment: CDR1 LGHDT and CDR2 YNNKEL (reference sequence). Trimming removed 6 bases at V and 0 bases at J, with 16 bases between. This CDR3 has 16 residues. The CDR3 loop is CASSYSGVGSTDTQYF. CDR3 DNA sequence: TGTGCCAGCAGTTATTCAGGGGTTGGTAGCACAGATACGCAGTATTTT.

The chain links TRBV6-5 to TRBJ2-5; tentatively, D is TRBD2 (5 bases). Germline values: CDR1 MNHEY, CDR2 SVGAGI. The CDR3 length is 13 residues. V was cut by 7 bases and J by 3 bases, with 12 bases left in between. In nucleotides, the CDR3 is TGTGCCAGCAACCCCCCCGGGAAAGAGACCCAGTACTTC. Translating it yields CASNPPGKETQYF.

V gene TRBV29-1 combines with J gene TRBJ2-7; D perhaps matches TRBD2 (7 bases). The CDR3 sequence is 13 residues long. Germline CDR1 and CDR2: SQVTM and ANQGSEA. V gave up 4 bases and J gave up 7 bases, with 17 bases separating them. The CDR3 here is CSVVGIQGGEQYF. CDR3 nucleotides: TGCAGCGTTGTCGGCATACAGGGAGGGGAGCAGTACTTC.

CDR3 residues: CASTLTGYPIGYTF. CDR3 in DNA: TGTGCCAGCACCCTGACAGGGTACCCCATTGGCTACACCTTC. The chain couples TRBV6-5 to TRBJ1-2; 7 bases agree with TRBD1. Looked up from germline, CDR1 is MNHEY and CDR2 is SVGAGI. The CDR3 has 14 residues. V shed 7 bases, J shed 7 bases, and the junction held 12 bases outside the gene matches.

The chain carries TRBV28 and TRBJ1-3; D is ambiguous. This CDR3 is built from 12 residues. Germline V gene sequence: CDR1 MDHEN, CDR2 SYDVKM. Trimming took off 2 bases at V and 11 bases at J, with 10 bases between the two ends. CDR3 region: CASSLVRGAIYF. CDR3 nucleotide sequence: TGTGCCAGCAGTTTAGTCCGAGGAGCCATATATTTT.

This rearrangement joins TRBV14 to TRBJ2-1; TRBD1 aligns across 8 bases. V trimming: 5 bases; J trimming: 0 bases; junction bases outside the gene matches: 3. Per germline, CDR1 SGHDN and CDR2 FVKESK. The CDR3 extends over 15 amino acids. The CDR3 here is CASSLDRGSYNEQFF. The DNA of the CDR3 is TGTGCCAGCAGCTTAGACAGGGGCTCCTACAATGAGCAGTTCTTC.

This chain uses TRBV4-1 with TRBJ2-1; 11 bases fit TRBD2. The CDR3 is 17 residues long. Germline CDR1 is MGHRA and CDR2 is YSYEKL. V was pared by 4 bases and J by 5 bases, with 10 bases of the junction left unmatched. Here the CDR3 reads CASSRQHGTSGNNEQFF. In DNA, the CDR3 is TGCGCCAGCAGCCGCCAACACGGGACTAGCGGAAACAATGAGCAGTTCTTC.

The rearrangement links TRBV5-6 to TRBJ1-1; D is unresolved. There are 14 residues in the CDR3. Trimming pared 0 bases from V and 4 bases from J, leaving 10 bases between. Germline values: CDR1 SGHDT, CDR2 YYEEEE. CDR3 protein: CASSLVSGVTEAFF. CDR3 DNA sequence: TGTGCCAGCAGCTTGGTAAGCGGGGTCACTGAAGCTTTCTTT.

This chain links TRBV6-5 with TRBJ2-3; TRBD2 agrees at 12 bases. Germline loops: CDR1 MNHEY, CDR2 SVGAGI. CDR3 length equals 15 residues. V was clipped by 8 bases and J by 4 bases; unmatched bases: 7. CDR3 nucleotides: TGTGCCAGCTTTGCCCTAGCGGGAGGGCCAGATACGCAGTATTTT. Its protein product is CASFALAGGPDTQYF.

The chain recombines TRBV3-1 (or the pseudogene TRBV3-2) with TRBJ2-1, with 10 bases lining up with TRBD2. Germline V gene data show CDR1 as LGHDT and CDR2 as YNNKEL (reference sequence). Trimming removed 3 bases from V and 7 bases from J; junction bases left unmatched: 6. CDR3 size: 15 residues. Here the CDR3 reads CASSHLSGRRNEQFF. The CDR3 region has the DNA TGTGCCAGCAGCCATCTTAGCGGGAGGCGGAATGAGCAGTTCTTC.

The chain couples TRBV7-6 to TRBJ2-3; 10 positions agree with TRBD1. The J segment lost 1 base and the V segment lost 5 bases, leaving 3 bases of the junction unmatched. Germline CDR1 SGHVS, CDR2 FNYEAQ. This CDR3 is built from 15 residues. The CDR3 region is CASSGTGVRTDTQYF. The CDR3 DNA is TGTGCCAGCAGCGGGACAGGGGTCCGCACAGATACGCAGTATTTT. The full variable domain, its missing parts supplied by reference TRBV7-6 and TRBJ2-3, is GAGVSQSPRYKVTKRGQDVALRCDPISGHVSLYWYRQALGQGPEFLTYFNYEAQQDKSGLPNDRFSAERPEGSISTLTIQRTEQRDSAMYRCASSGTGVRTDTQYFGPGTRLTVL.

This chain joins TRBV30 and TRBJ1-2; 11 nucleotides line up with TRBD1. The V gene's germline CDR1 is GTSNPN and CDR2 SVGIG (reference sequence). The CDR3 totals 13 residues. The J segment lost 7 bases and the V segment lost 5 bases, leaving 6 bases of the junction unmatched. The CDR3 protein is CAWWDRGSFGYTF. The DNA of the CDR3 is TGTGCCTGGTGGGACAGGGGGTCTTTTGGCTACACCTTC. Supplemented by reference TRBV30 and TRBJ1-2, the full variable domain reads SQTIHQWPATLVQPVGSPLSLECTVEGTSNPNLYWYRQAAGRGLQLLFYSVGIGQISSEVPQNLSASRPQDRQFILSSKKLLLSDSGFYLCAWWDRGSFGYTFGSGTRLTVV.

The rearrangement links TRBV5-6 to TRBJ2-3; 7 bases match TRBD2. The CDR3 covers 14 residues. V lost 3 bases to trimming and J lost 0 bases; unmatched junction nucleotides: 1. Germline-derived CDR1 and CDR2 are SGHDT and YYEEEE. In nucleotides, the CDR3 is TGTGCCAGCAGCTCAGCGGGAAGCACAGATACGCAGTATTTT. This translates into CASSSAGSTDTQYF.

This clone was detected only once. The V call is TRBV12-5, the J call TRBJ2-1; D gene unclear. The CDR3 consists of 12 residues. V gave up 3 bases and J gave up 3 bases, with 3 bases separating them. The germline gives CDR1 LGHNT, CDR2 FRNRAP. CDR3 residues: CASGFIYNEQFF. The CDR3 DNA reads as TGTGCTAGTGGTTTTATCTACAATGAGCAGTTCTTC.

This clone was detected once. The V gene is TRBV28, the J gene TRBJ1-2; TRBD1 might be the D (6 bases). Germline assignment: CDR1 MDHEN and CDR2 SYDVKM. The CDR3 is 13 amino acids. With 5 bases removed from V and 4 bases from J, the gap between germline ends came to 11 bases. The CDR3 spells CASSPGAGYGYTF. For the CDR3, the DNA is TGTGCCAGCAGTCCAGGGGCGGGCTATGGCTACACCTTC.

V and J are TRBV29-1 and TRBJ1-1; D is perhaps TRBD1 (6 bases). This CDR3 is 16 amino acids long. V was trimmed by 7 bases and J by 0 bases, leaving 21 bases between them. Germline lookup yields CDR1 SQVTM and CDR2 ANQGSEA. The DNA for the CDR3 is TGCAGCGCCCGGGACAACGGGATTGGCATGAACACTGAAGCTTTCTTT. This encodes CSARDNGIGMNTEAFF.

V usage is TRBV19 and J usage is TRBJ1-5; D uncertain. Germline lookup yields CDR1 LNHDA and CDR2 SQIVND (reference sequence). The CDR3 totals 13 residues. The V and J ends lost 2 bases and 4 bases respectively, with 6 bases between them. The CDR3 DNA is TGTGCCAGTAGTATACGGGGAAATCAGCCCCAGCATTTT. The encoded protein is CASSIRGNQPQHF.

This sequence joins TRBV6-5 and TRBJ2-7, with D unresolved. The length of the CDR3 is 14 residues. Germline V gives CDR1 MNHEY, CDR2 SVGAGI. V lost 2 bases and J 0 bases, leaving 8 bases between the germline ends. CDR3 region: CASSYQRTSYEQYF. CDR3 DNA sequence: TGTGCCAGCAGTTACCAGCGCACCTCCTACGAGCAGTACTTC.

Only one count was recorded for this clone. The CDR3 DNA reads as TGCAGCGTTGAAAACTTACCGGGACAGGGGACCTTTAACTATGGCTACACCTTC. The encoded protein is CSVENLPGQGTFNYGYTF. The chain recombines TRBV29-1 with TRBJ1-2; 10 nucleotides align to TRBD1. V was clipped by 2 bases and J by 1 base; unmatched bases: 13. Per germline, CDR1 SQVTM and CDR2 ANQGSEA. This CDR3 is built from 18 residues.